There are a few counts of the clone carrying this TCR beta chain. This specimen comes from a study of OX40 agonist ivuxolimab in advanced cancers. For the study at large: Of the participants, more than 35% had some prior anti-PD-1, anti-PD-L1 or anti-CTLA-4 therapy, which was allowed.

Repertoires were generated with immunoSEQ multiplex PCR, while TCRdb's copy carries only in-frame clones and drops some. The sample contains more than 50,000 clones, around four fifths of which appear only once. Trimming took 3 bases from V and 7 from J, leaving 10 bases between them. Germline V gene data show CDR1 as LNHDA and CDR2 as SQIVND (reference sequence). The CDR3 has 13 residues. Cycle 7 day 1, cycle 4 day 1, and baseline were the timepoints at which blood was sampled. This TCR came from an adult with an advanced solid tumor such as melanoma, head and neck, liver or kidney cancer. The specimen was CD4+ or CD8+ T cells sorted from blood, collected in a trial of the OX40 agonist ivuxolimab. V is TRBV19 and J is TRBJ1-5; no reliable D call. This chain's CDR3 is CASSIQRRQPQHF. DNA of the CDR3: TGTGCCAGTAGTATTCAGAGGAGGCAGCCCCAGCATTTT.